The 20 T cell receptor beta chains in this list originate from one sample, sequenced in a study of cytomegalovirus exposure and HLA in healthy donors. 13 Jbeta primers and 60 Vbeta primers were used for the PCR. Libraries were prepared by immunoSEQ multiplex PCR; TCRdb keeps only in-frame clonotypes and omits some of them. In the table there are fewer than 200,000 clones, 68% of which are singletons. Input material: PBMCs. These receptors came from a man in his fifties or sixties in good health and CMV-seronegative.

This chain uses TRBV11-2 with TRBJ2-7; D gene unclear. The germline gives CDR1 SGHAT, CDR2 FQNNGV. Trimming shortened V by 4 bases and J by 5 bases, and 15 bases separated the two germline ends. CDR3 length equals 14 residues. CDR3 sequence reads: CASSSPGSSDEQYF. Here the CDR3 DNA reads TGTGCCAGCAGCTCACCGGGTTCCAGCGACGAGCAGTACTTC.

The genes are TRBV29-1 and TRBJ1-2; a weak D match, TRBD1 (5 bases). V lost 0 bases, J lost 6 bases, and 14 bases lay in between. This CDR3 region has 14 residues. Germline lookup yields CDR1 SQVTM and CDR2 ANQGSEA. CDR3 residues: CSVEDRGGGDGYTF. The CDR3 DNA follows: TGCAGCGTTGAAGATCGGGGGGGAGGTGATGGCTACACCTTC.

The J gene is TRBJ2-3, the V gene TRBV7-2; D remains ambiguous. V dropped 4 bases and J dropped 8 bases, with 13 bases sitting between them. From germline, CDR1 is SGHTA and CDR2 FQGNSA. This CDR3 spans 13 amino acids. The CDR3 protein is CASSSSSSSTQYF. The CDR3 nucleotides read TGTGCCAGCAGCTCCTCTAGTTCCAGTACGCAGTATTTT. The whole variable domain, remainder taken from reference TRBV7-2 and TRBJ2-3, is GAGVSQSPSNKVTEKGKDVELRCDPISGHTALYWYRQSLGQGLEFLIYFQGNSAPDKSGLPSDRFSAERTGGSVSTLTIQRTQQEDSAVYLCASSSSSSSTQYFGPGTRLTVL.

The chain has TRBV28 and TRBJ1-1, with TRBD1 matching over 7 bases. Germline CDR1 and CDR2: MDHEN and SYDVKM. The CDR3 consists of 13 residues. Trimming took 6 bases from V and 4 from J; bases not matched to a gene: 5. CDR3 nucleotide sequence: TGTGCCAGCAGCCGAGGGGGCAGCACTGAAGCTTTCTTT. Encoded protein: CASSRGGSTEAFF. Complete variable domain (other parts from reference TRBV28 and TRBJ1-1): DVKVTQSSRYLVKRTGEKVFLECVQDMDHENMFWYRQDPGLGLRLIYFSYDVKMKEKGDIPEGYSVSREKKERFSLILESASTNQTSMYLCASSRGGSTEAFFGQGTRLTVV.

The V call is TRBV28, the J call TRBJ1-5; no firm D call. The CDR3 is made up of 12 amino acids. The ends were cut back, 3 bases at V and 3 bases at J, with 3 bases in the middle. CDR1 is MDHEN, CDR2 SYDVKM, per germline. The chain's CDR3 is CASSFINQPQHF. The CDR3 DNA is TGTGCCAGCAGTTTTATCAATCAGCCCCAGCATTTT.

The rearrangement joins TRBV5-8 to TRBJ1-5; tentative D call: TRBD1 (6 bases). V was pared by 0 bases and J by 7 bases, with 14 bases between. CDR1 SGHTS and CDR2 YDEGEE come from the germline V gene. This CDR3 has 15 amino acids. Here the CDR3 reads CASSLGQGRRQPQHF. For the CDR3, the DNA is TGTGCCAGCAGCTTGGGGCAGGGGCGACGGCAGCCCCAGCATTTT.

The V call is TRBV6-6, the J call TRBJ1-1; the match to TRBD1 covers 7 bases. This CDR3 spans 15 amino acids. V shed 0 bases and J 1 base; nucleotides not matched to a gene: 2. Germline loops: CDR1 MNHNY, CDR2 SVGAGI (reference sequence). The CDR3 reads CASSYSGTANTEAFF. CDR3 sequence (DNA): TGTGCCAGCAGTTACTCGGGGACAGCGAACACTGAAGCTTTCTTT.

V usage is TRBV28 and J usage is TRBJ2-7; 7 nucleotides line up with TRBD1. The trim removed 3 bases at V and 3 bases at J, leaving 5 bases unmatched. This CDR3 has 14 amino acids. CDR1 and CDR2 (germline): MDHEN, SYDVKM. The CDR3 DNA sequence: TGTGCCAGCAGTTTGGGGACAGAGGTCTACGAGCAGTACTTC. It yields the protein CASSLGTEVYEQYF.

The chain uses TRBV5-1 and TRBJ1-5; D uncertain. V lost 1 base and J 2 bases, leaving 7 bases between the germline ends. The CDR3 runs 14 residues. The germline V gene encodes CDR1 SGHRS and CDR2 YFSETQ. The CDR3 sequence is CASSLTEGNQPQHF. The CDR3 DNA is TGCGCCAGCAGCTTGACTGAGGGCAATCAGCCCCAGCATTTT.

V gene TRBV6-5 combines with J gene TRBJ2-7; 10 bases are shared with TRBD1. The J segment lost 6 bases and the V segment lost 7 bases, leaving 9 bases of the junction unmatched. Germline CDR1 and CDR2: MNHEY and SVGAGI. This CDR3 has 14 residues. The CDR3 DNA reads as TGTGCCAGCACCCCGGGACAGGGGTTAAGCGAGCAGTACTTC. Residues: CASTPGQGLSEQYF.

The rearrangement joins TRBV11-2 to TRBJ1-3; TRBD1 matches at 7 bases. Germline V gene lookup returns CDR1 SGHAT and CDR2 FQNNGV. J gave up 0 bases and V 4 bases, and 6 bases lay outside the gene matches. The CDR3 has 16 amino acids. In nucleotides, the CDR3 is TGTGCCAGCAGCTCCCGGGACAGAGACTCTGGAAACACCATATATTTT. Translated, it gives CASSSRDRDSGNTIYF.

The CDR3 DNA sequence: TGTGCCAGCAGAGAGTCCTACGAGCAGTACTTC. Translation gives CASRESYEQYF. The chain carries TRBV28 and TRBJ2-7; D is uncertain. Germline-derived CDR1 and CDR2 are MDHEN and SYDVKM. CDR3 length equals 11 residues. Trimming removed 6 bases from V and 1 base from J, with 4 bases in between.

This rearrangement joins TRBV19 to TRBJ1-5, with TRBD1 identical over 7 bases. CDR1 LNHDA and CDR2 SQIVND come from the germline V gene (reference sequence). The J segment lost 3 bases and the V segment lost 4 bases, leaving 3 bases of the junction unmatched. The CDR3 loop spans 14 amino acids. The CDR3 reads CASSTTGDNQPQHF. DNA for the CDR3: TGTGCCAGTAGTACAACAGGGGACAATCAGCCCCAGCATTTT.

V usage is TRBV1 and J usage is TRBJ1-1. TRBV1 is shown as a pseudogene. The CDR3 runs 14 residues. CDR3 in amino acids: CTSSQVGGATEAFF. DNA for the CDR3: TGCACCAGCAGCCAAGTAGGAGGGGCCACTGAAGCTTTCTTT.

The V call is TRBV6-6, the J call TRBJ2-7; D possibly corresponds to TRBD2 (5 bases). The length of the CDR3 is 15 residues. Germline CDR1 is MNHNY and CDR2 is SVGAGI (reference sequence). V lost 2 bases to trimming and J lost 3 bases, with 14 bases between them. CDR3 loop: CASSYAGHGVYEQYF. Written as DNA, the CDR3 is TGTGCCAGCAGTTACGCTGGTCACGGGGTCTACGAGCAGTACTTC.

This chain connects TRBV5-1 to TRBJ1-1, with D possibly matching TRBD1 (5 bases). V was clipped by 2 bases and J by 1 base, with 15 bases between them. Germline V gene lookup returns CDR1 SGHRS and CDR2 YFSETQ. The CDR3 sequence is 16 residues long. This CDR3 is CASSFSAGQQNTEAFF. In DNA form, the CDR3 reads TGCGCCAGCAGCTTTTCTGCGGGGCAGCAGAACACTGAAGCTTTCTTT.

The J gene is TRBJ2-7, the V gene TRBV12-5; the D gene is possibly TRBD2 (5 bases). V lost 8 bases, J lost 12 bases, and 17 bases lay in between. CDR3 length: 11 residues. Germline CDR1 is LGHNT and CDR2 is FRNRAP. CDR3 region: CASTLRGLAYF. The DNA of the CDR3 is TGTGCTAGTACCCTACGCGGGCTTGCGTACTTC. Supplemented by reference TRBV12-5 and TRBJ2-7, the full variable domain reads DARVTQTPRHKVTEMGQEVTMRCQPILGHNTVFWYRQTMMQGLELLAYFRNRAPLDDSGMPKDRFSAEMPDATLATLKIQPSEPRDSAVYFCASTLRGLAYFGPGTRLTVT.

Comment on this clone: In the same sample, other DNA sequences code for this CDR3. The rearrangement joins TRBV6-5 to TRBJ1-6; D not resolved. Germline V CDR1 and CDR2: MNHEY, SVGAGI. The CDR3 covers 13 residues. Trimming took off 2 bases at V and 7 bases at J, with 6 bases between the two ends. CDR3 bases: TGTGCCAGCAGTTACGAGAGGAATTCACCCCTCCACTTT. It translates to CASSYERNSPLHF.

This clone was counted only a few times. In DNA form, the CDR3 reads TGTGCCACGTCAGGGCTGCGAGACACTGAAGCTTTCTTT. It specifies CATSGLRDTEAFF. The rearrangement joins TRBV10-3 to TRBJ1-1, with D perhaps matching TRBD1 (5 bases). V lost 10 bases and J lost 3, with 15 bases in between. The CDR3 sequence is 13 residues long. Germline CDR1 and CDR2: ENHRY and SYGVKD.

V and J are TRBV11-2 and TRBJ1-4; 8 bases are shared with TRBD1. CDR1 SGHAT and CDR2 FQNNGV come from the germline V gene. Trimming took 5 bases from V and 6 from J; bases not matched to a gene: 11. This CDR3 spans 16 amino acids. CDR3: CASSPRRTGWYEKLFF. The CDR3 nucleotides are TGTGCCAGCAGCCCTCGTCGGACAGGGTGGTATGAAAAACTGTTTTTT.